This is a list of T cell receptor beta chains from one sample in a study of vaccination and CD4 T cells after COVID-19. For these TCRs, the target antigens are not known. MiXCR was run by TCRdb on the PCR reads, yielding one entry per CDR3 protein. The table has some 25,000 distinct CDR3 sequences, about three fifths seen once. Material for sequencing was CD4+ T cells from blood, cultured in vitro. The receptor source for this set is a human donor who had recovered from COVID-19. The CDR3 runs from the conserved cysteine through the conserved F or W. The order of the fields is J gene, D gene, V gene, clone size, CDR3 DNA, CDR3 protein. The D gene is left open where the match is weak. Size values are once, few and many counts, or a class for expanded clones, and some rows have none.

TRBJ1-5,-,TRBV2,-,TGTGCCAGCAGTGGCTCACTCTCCAGGGTTAGCAATCAGCCCCAGCATTTT,CASSGSLSRVSNQPQHF
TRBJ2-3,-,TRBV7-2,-,TGTGCCAGCAGGACGAGGCAGTCCACAGATACGCAGTATTTT,CASRTRQSTDTQYF
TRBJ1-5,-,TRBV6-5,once,TGTGCCAGCAGTTCCTTCAATCAGCCCCAGCATTTT,CASSSFNQPQHF
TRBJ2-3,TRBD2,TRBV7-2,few,TGTGCCAGCAGCTTGTCCCTAGCGGGGTACACAGATACGCAGTATTTT,CASSLSLAGYTDTQYF
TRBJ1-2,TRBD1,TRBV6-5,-,TGTGCCAGCAGTTACGATAGGGGGCAAGGCTACACCTTC,CASSYDRGQGYTF
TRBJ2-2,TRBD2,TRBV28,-,TGTGCCAGCAGCCGGTTCTCACTAGCGGGACACACCGGGGAGCTGTTTTTT,CASSRFSLAGHTGELFF
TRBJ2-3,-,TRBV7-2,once,TGTGCCAGCAGCTTATACTCTGGATACACAGATACGCAGTATTTT,CASSLYSGYTDTQYF
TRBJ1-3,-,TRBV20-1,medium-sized,TGCAGTGCTAGAGATGCGGACAGCTCTGGAAACACCATATATTTT,CSARDADSSGNTIYF
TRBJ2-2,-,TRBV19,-,TGTGCCATTGGGCAGGGGAACACCGGGGAGCTGTTTTTT,CAIGQGNTGELFF
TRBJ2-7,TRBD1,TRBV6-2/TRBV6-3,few,TGTGCCAGCACGGACAGGGGGCGCCCCTACTACGAGCAGTACTTC,CASTDRGRPYYEQYF
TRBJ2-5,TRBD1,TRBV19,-,TGTGCCAGTCGGACAGGTCTCGACAGTGAGACCCAGTACTTC,CASRTGLDSETQYF
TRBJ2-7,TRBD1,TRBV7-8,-,TGTGCCAGCAGCTTAATTCCAGGACAGGCACCTTACGAGCAGTACTTC,CASSLIPGQAPYEQYF
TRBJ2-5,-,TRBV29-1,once,TGCAGCGTCCCCATCGGGAACGGAGAGACCCAGTACTTC,CSVPIGNGETQYF
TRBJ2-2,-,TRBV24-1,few,TGTGCCACCAGTGATTCACAGGGTACCACCGGGGAGCTGTTTTTT,CATSDSQGTTGELFF
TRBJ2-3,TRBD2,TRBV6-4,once,TGTGCCAGCAGGCCCCCATTAGCGGGAGGGCCGGCGGATACGCAGTATTTT,CASRPPLAGGPADTQYF
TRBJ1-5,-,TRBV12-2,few,TGTGCAAGTCGCTTAGCGGGGGCAGGGTTTCAGCCCCAGCATTTT,CASRLAGAGFQPQHF
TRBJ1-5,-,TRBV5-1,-,TGCGCCAGCAGCAGTATACAGGGTGGGGATCAGCCCCAGCATTTT,CASSSIQGGDQPQHF
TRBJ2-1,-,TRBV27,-,TGTGCCAGCAGTTTAGGTTACAATGAGCAGTTCTTC,CASSLGYNEQFF
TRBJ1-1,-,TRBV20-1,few,TGCAGTGCTTCAGAAAGGAACACTGAAGCTTTCTTT,CSASERNTEAFF
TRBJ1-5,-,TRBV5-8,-,TGTGCCAGCAGCCCCTGGACAGATAATCAGCCCCAGCATTTT,CASSPWTDNQPQHF
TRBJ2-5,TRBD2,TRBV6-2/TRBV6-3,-,TGTGCCAGCCGATTAGCGGGAGGGCTCCAAGAGACCCAGTACTTC,CASRLAGGLQETQYF
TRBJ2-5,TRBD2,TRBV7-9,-,TGTGCCAGCAGCTTAGGGGGAGCGGGAGGAGAGACCCAGTACTTC,CASSLGGAGGETQYF
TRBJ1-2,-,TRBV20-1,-,TGCAGTGCTAGAGAAGGAAGGACAGCGTATGGCTACACCTTC,CSAREGRTAYGYTF
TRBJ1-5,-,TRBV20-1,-,TGCAGTGCTAGAAAAGGGAGCAATCAGCCCCAGCATTTT,CSARKGSNQPQHF
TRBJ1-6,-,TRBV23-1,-,TGCGCCAGCAGTCAACGATGGTCACCCCTCCACTTT,CASSQRWSPLHF
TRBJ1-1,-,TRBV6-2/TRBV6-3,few,TGTGCCGGATCTACAGAGCAAAACACTGAAGCTTTCTTT,CAGSTEQNTEAFF
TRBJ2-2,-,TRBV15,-,TGTGCCACCAGCAGATGGGGTACCGGGGAGCTGTTTTTT,CATSRWGTGELFF
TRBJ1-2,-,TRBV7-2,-,TGTGCCAGCAGCTCCCAGGGGTACTATGGCTACACCTTC,CASSSQGYYGYTF
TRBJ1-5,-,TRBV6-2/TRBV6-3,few,TGTGCCAGCAGTTACGTCTACAGTTCAGGCAATCAGCCCCAGCATTTT,CASSYVYSSGNQPQHF
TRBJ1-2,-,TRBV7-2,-,TGTGCCAGCAGCTTGCAGGGTTCGAGTGGCTACACCTTC,CASSLQGSSGYTF
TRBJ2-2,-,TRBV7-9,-,TGTGCCAGCAGCTTGATATACACCGGGGAGCTGTTTTTT,CASSLIYTGELFF
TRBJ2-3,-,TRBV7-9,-,TGTGCCAGCAGCTTAGCCGGCACCGGGAATACGCAGTATTTT,CASSLAGTGNTQYF
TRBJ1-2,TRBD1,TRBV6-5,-,TGTGCCAGCAGTTCCGGGACAGGGGGCGACTATGGCTACACCTTC,CASSSGTGGDYGYTF
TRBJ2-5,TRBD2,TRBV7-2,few,TGTGCCAGCAGCCCGAATAGCGGGTCCCAAGAGACCCAGTACTTC,CASSPNSGSQETQYF
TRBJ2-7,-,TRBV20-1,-,TGCAGTGCAGAGAGGACACAAACTTCCTACGAGCAGTACTTC,CSAERTQTSYEQYF
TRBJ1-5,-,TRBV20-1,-,TGCAGTGCTAGAGATCCCAGGGGCAGTAGCAATCAGCCCCAGCATTTT,CSARDPRGSSNQPQHF
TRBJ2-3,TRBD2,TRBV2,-,TGTGCCAGCGGACGGGACCCGGGACTAGCGGGAGCGGGAGGCACAGATACGCAGTATTTT,CASGRDPGLAGAGGTDTQYF
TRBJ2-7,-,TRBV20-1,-,TGCAGTGCTCCACCGCACCACGAGCAGTACTTC,CSAPPHHEQYF
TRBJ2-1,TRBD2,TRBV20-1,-,TGCAGTGCTAGGAGACCGGGACTAGATAATGAGCAGTTCTTC,CSARRPGLDNEQFF
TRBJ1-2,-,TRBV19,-,TGTGCCAGTAGTTCGGTGCGGGGGGCGCTCTATGGCTACACCTTC,CASSSVRGALYGYTF
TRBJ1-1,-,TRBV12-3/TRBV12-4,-,TGTGCCAGCAGTTTCGGGGGCGGCACTGAAGCTTTCTTT,CASSFGGGTEAFF
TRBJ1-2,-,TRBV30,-,TGTGCCTGGAACCCAGGTCCGGGAAGCTACACCTTC,CAWNPGPGSYTF
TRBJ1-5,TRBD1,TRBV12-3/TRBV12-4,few,TGTGCCAGCCCTTATCGGGACAGGGGGAACTATCAGCCCCAGCATTTT,CASPYRDRGNYQPQHF
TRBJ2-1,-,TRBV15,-,TGTGCCACCAGCAGAGATCAAAACCGCTACAATGAGCAGTTCTTC,CATSRDQNRYNEQFF
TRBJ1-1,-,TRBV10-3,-,TGTGCCATCAGACAGGGCGACACTGAAGCTTTCTTT,CAIRQGDTEAFF
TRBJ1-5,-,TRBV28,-,TGTGCCAGCAGTTTACGGAATCAGCCCCAGCATTTT,CASSLRNQPQHF
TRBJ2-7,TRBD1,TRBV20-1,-,TGCAGTGTAAACCCCAGCCGGGACAGGGGGCGTGAGCAGTACTTC,CSVNPSRDRGREQYF
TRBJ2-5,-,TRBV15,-,TGTGCCACCAGCAGATTCACGGAGACCCAGTACTTC,CATSRFTETQYF
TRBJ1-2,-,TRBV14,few,TGTGCCAGCAGCCCCGCTGGGGGAGCGGGGGCGGATGGCTACACCTTC,CASSPAGGAGADGYTF
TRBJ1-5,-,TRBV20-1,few,TGCAGTGCTAGCCCCCTCCAGGGAAATTTAGGTCAGCCCCAGCATTTT,CSASPLQGNLGQPQHF
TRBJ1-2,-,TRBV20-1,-,TGCAGTGCTAGGACCGGGACATACTATGGCTACACCTTC,CSARTGTYYGYTF
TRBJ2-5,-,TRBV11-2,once,TGTGCCAGCAGCTTAGTTCTGGCCCAAGAGACCCAGTACTTC,CASSLVLAQETQYF
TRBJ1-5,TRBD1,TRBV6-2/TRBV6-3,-,TGTGCCAGCAGTCCGCACCGGGACAGGGTAAACGTGAAGCCCCAGCATTTT,CASSPHRDRVNVKPQHF